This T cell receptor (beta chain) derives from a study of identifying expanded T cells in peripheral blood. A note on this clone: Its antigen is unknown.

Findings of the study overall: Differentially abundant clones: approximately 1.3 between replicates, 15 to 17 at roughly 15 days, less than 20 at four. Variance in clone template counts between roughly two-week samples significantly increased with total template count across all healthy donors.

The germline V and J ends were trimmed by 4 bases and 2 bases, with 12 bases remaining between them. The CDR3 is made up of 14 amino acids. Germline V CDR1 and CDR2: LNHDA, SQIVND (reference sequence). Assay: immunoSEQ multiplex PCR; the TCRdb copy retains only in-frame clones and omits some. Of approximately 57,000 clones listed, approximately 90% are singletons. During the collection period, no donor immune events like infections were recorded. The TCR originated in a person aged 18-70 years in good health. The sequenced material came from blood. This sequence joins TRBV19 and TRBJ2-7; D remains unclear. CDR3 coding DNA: TGTGCCAGTAGTACCACACCGGGCCCCTACGAGCAGTACTTC. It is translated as CASSTTPGPYEQYF. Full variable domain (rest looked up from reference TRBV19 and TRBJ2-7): DGGITQSPKYLFRKEGQNVTLSCEQNLNHDAMYWYRQDPGQGLRLIYYSQIVNDFQKGDIAEGYSVSREKKESFPLTVTSAQKNPTAFYLCASSTTPGPYEQYFGPGTRLTVT.